The subject of this entry is one TCR beta chain. TCRdb redid the calling of the 5' RACE reads with MiXCR, one entry per CDR3 protein. The repertoire includes about 29,000 distinct CDR3 sequences, roughly 16% of them detected once, and 1.2% to 1.5% sits in the top ten. V lost 4 bases and J 1 base, leaving 8 bases between the germline ends. Germline assignment: CDR1 LNHDA and CDR2 SQIVND (reference sequence). The CDR3 is made up of 14 amino acids. The source of the sample is a study of T-cell memory formation after mild COVID-19. The sequence was obtained from an adult who had mild COVID-19 (a few samples of this study predate the infection). Cell type and time point are not known. V and J are TRBV19 and TRBJ1-3; D is undetermined. Source material: PBMCs or a T cell subset sorted from them (not recorded which). The chain's CDR3 is CASSTYSSGNTIYF. CDR3 sequence (DNA): TGTGCCAGTAGTACCTACAGTTCTGGAAACACCATATATTTT.